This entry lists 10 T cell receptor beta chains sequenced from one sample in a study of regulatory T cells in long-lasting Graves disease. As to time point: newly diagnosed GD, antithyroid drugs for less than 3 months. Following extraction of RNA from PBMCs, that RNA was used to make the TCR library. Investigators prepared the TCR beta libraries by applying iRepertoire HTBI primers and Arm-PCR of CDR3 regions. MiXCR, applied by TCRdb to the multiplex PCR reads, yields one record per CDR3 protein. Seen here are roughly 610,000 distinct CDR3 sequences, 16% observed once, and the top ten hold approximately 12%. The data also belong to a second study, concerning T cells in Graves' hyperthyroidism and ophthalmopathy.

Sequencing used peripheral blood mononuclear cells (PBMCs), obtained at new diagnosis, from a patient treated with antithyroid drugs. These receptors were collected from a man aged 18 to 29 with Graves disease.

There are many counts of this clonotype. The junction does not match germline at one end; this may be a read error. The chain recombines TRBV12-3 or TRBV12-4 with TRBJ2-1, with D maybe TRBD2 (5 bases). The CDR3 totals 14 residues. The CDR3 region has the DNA TGTGCCAGCAGTTCGGGAAATACTGGCGCTAAGAGCGTCTTC. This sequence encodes CASSSGNTGAKSVF.

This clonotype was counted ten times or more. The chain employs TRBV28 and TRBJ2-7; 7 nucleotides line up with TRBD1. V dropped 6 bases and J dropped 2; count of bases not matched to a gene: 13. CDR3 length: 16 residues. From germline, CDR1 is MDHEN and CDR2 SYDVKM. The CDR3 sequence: CASSPIGLGQTYEQYF. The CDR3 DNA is TGTGCCAGCAGCCCGATTGGGTTGGGACAGACCTACGAGCAGTACTTC. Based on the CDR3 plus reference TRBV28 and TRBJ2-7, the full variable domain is DVKVTQSSRYLVKRTGEKVFLECVQDMDHENMFWYRQDPGLGLRLIYFSYDVKMKEKGDIPEGYSVSREKKERFSLILESASTNQTSMYLCASSPIGLGQTYEQYFGPGTRLTVT.

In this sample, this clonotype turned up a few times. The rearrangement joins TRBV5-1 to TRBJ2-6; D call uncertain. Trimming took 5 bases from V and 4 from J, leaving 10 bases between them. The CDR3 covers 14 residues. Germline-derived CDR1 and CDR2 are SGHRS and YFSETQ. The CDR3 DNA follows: TGCGCCAGCAGTTCCGGTCGCGGGGCCAACGTCCTGACTTTC. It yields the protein CASSSGRGANVLTF.

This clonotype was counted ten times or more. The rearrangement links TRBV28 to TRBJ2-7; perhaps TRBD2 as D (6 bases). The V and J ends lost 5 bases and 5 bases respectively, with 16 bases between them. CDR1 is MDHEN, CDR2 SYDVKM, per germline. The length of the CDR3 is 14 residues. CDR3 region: CASSVTSFSDEQYF. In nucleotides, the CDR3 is TGTGCCAGCAGTGTGACTAGTTTTTCGGACGAGCAGTACTTC. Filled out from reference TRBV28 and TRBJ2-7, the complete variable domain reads DVKVTQSSRYLVKRTGEKVFLECVQDMDHENMFWYRQDPGLGLRLIYFSYDVKMKEKGDIPEGYSVSREKKERFSLILESASTNQTSMYLCASSVTSFSDEQYFGPGTRLTVT.

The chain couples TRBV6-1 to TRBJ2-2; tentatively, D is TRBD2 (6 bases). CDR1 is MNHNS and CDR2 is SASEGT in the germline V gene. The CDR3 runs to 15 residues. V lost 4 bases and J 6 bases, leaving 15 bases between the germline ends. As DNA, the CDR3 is TGTGCCAGCAGTGTTTGGCGGGACCAGGCCGGGGAGCTGTTTTTT. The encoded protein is CASSVWRDQAGELFF.

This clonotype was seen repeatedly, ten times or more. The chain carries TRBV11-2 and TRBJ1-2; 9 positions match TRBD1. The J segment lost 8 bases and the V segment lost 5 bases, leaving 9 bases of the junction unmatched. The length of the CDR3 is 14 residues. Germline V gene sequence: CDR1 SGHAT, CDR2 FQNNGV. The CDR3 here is CASSQLGTGRGYTF. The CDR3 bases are TGTGCCAGCAGCCAACTCGGGACAGGGAGAGGCTACACCTTC. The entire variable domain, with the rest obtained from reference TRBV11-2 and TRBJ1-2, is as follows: EAGVAQSPRYKIIEKRQSVAFWCNPISGHATLYWYQQILGQGPKLLIQFQNNGVVDDSQLPKDRFSAERLKGVDSTLKIQPAKLEDSAVYLCASSQLGTGRGYTFGSGTRLTVV.

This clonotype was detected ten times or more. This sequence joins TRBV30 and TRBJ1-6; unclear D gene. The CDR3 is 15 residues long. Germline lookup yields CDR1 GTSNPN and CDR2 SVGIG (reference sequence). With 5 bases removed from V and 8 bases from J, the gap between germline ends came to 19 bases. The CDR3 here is CAWSSRRPVDSPLHF. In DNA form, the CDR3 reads TGTGCCTGGTCCAGCCGAAGACCAGTCGATTCACCCCTCCACTTT.

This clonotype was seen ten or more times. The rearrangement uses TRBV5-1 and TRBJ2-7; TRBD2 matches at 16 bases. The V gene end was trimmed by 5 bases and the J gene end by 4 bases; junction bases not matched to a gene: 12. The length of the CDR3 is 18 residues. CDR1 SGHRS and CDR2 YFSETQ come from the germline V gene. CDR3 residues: CASSSRNQGLAGGYEQYF. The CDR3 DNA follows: TGCGCCAGCAGTTCGCGGAACCAGGGACTAGCGGGAGGGTACGAGCAGTACTTC.

The CDR3 DNA reads as TGTGCCAGCAGCCTCTCTAGCGTGCACGAGCAGTACTTC. Protein sequence: CASSLSSVHEQYF. This chain links TRBV7-2 with TRBJ2-7, with a tentative D call TRBD2 (6 bases). Deletions cut 5 bases from V and 5 bases from J, with 13 bases between. Per germline, CDR1 SGHTA and CDR2 FQGNSA. The CDR3 length is 13 residues.

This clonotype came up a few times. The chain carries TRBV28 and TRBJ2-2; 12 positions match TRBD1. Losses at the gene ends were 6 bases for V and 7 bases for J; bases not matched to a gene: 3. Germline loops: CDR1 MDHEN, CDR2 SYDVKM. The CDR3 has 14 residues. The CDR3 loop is CASRGQGANGELFF. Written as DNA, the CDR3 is TGTGCCAGCAGGGGACAGGGGGCAAACGGGGAGCTGTTTTTT.